A selection of T cell receptor beta chains follows, all from one sample in a study of cytomegalovirus exposure and HLA in healthy donors. Using immunoSEQ multiplex PCR, the repertoire was profiled, and TCRdb retains in-frame clones only, with some absent. The sample consists of roughly 170,000 clones, 77% of them appearing once. Sequences were obtained from PBMCs. Receptors originate from a woman aged 25 to 45 in good health and CMV-seropositive. The CDR3 runs from the conserved cysteine through the conserved F or W. Fields, in order: V gene, D gene, J gene, clone size, CDR3 protein, CDR3 DNA. A D gene is named only where the DNA matches it firmly. The listing skips clone size in some rows; elsewhere it reads once, few, many or a size class.

>TRBV11-3|TRBD1|TRBJ1-2|.
CASSQTGNYGYTF
TGTGCCAGCAGCCAGACAGGGAACTATGGCTACACCTTC
>TRBV5-1|.|TRBJ1-2|.
CASSSDRFYGYTF
TGCGCCAGCAGCTCGGACAGATTCTATGGCTACACCTTC
>TRBV28|.|TRBJ1-2|.
CASKGPDLQRGGYTF
TGTGCCAGCAAGGGTCCGGACCTTCAACGGGGGGGCTACACCTTC
>TRBV4-2|.|TRBJ1-3|.
CASSQSTGPNSGNTIYF
TGTGCCAGCAGCCAAAGTACAGGCCCGAACTCTGGAAACACCATATATTTT
>TRBV10-3|TRBD1|TRBJ2-2|.
CAISGQGDPLAGELFF
TGTGCCATCAGTGGACAGGGGGACCCCTTGGCCGGGGAGCTGTTTTTT
>TRBV25-1|.|TRBJ1-5|few
CASSEWGDQPQHF
TGTGCCAGCAGTGAATGGGGGGATCAGCCCCAGCATTTT
>TRBV18|TRBD2|TRBJ2-1|.
CASSLSGKGNEQFF
TGTGCCAGCTCACTCAGCGGGAAGGGCAATGAGCAGTTCTTC
>TRBV7-2|TRBD1|TRBJ2-3|.
CASSPGQGATDTQYF
TGTGCCAGCAGCCCGGGACAGGGGGCCACAGATACGCAGTATTTT
>TRBV7-2|TRBD2|TRBJ2-7|.
CASSRSGGRSSYEQYF
TGTGCCAGCAGCCGGAGCGGGGGACGGTCCTCCTACGAGCAGTACTTC
>TRBV7-2|TRBD2|TRBJ2-7|.
CASSLAGGNAYEQYF
TGTGCCAGCAGCTTAGCGGGAGGGAATGCCTACGAGCAGTACTTC
>TRBV2|.|TRBJ1-4|.
CASGGDILEKLFF
TGTGCCAGCGGGGGGGACATCCTGGAAAAACTGTTTTTT
>TRBV5-1|TRBD1|TRBJ1-2|few
CASSLEGAGLRVLYGYTF
TGCGCCAGCAGCTTGGAGGGGGCAGGACTTCGAGTGTTATATGGCTACACCTTC
>TRBV6-6|TRBD2|TRBJ2-1|once
CASFDTGGNNEQFF
TGTGCCAGTTTTGATACGGGAGGGAACAATGAGCAGTTCTTC
>TRBV7-7|.|TRBJ1-3|.
CASSLGNSGNTIYF
TGTGCCAGCAGCTTAGGTAACTCTGGAAACACCATATATTTT
>TRBV28|TRBD2|TRBJ2-7|.
CASGLVPTSGYEQYF
TGTGCCAGCGGACTCGTCCCCACTAGCGGCTACGAGCAGTACTTC
>TRBV15|TRBD1|TRBJ1-4|once
CATRYPGQGDEKLFF
TGTGCCACCAGATACCCGGGACAGGGAGATGAAAAACTGTTTTTT
>TRBV18|.|TRBJ2-7|.
CASSAGVDYEQYF
TGTGCCAGCTCAGCCGGGGTAGACTACGAGCAGTACTTC
>TRBV28|.|TRBJ2-7|.
CASRDIAVSYEQYF
TGTGCCAGCAGAGATATAGCGGTTTCCTACGAGCAGTACTTC
>TRBV9|.|TRBJ1-4|.
CASSVARPGRTNEKLFF
TGTGCCAGCAGCGTAGCAAGGCCTGGGAGGACTAATGAAAAACTGTTTTTT
>TRBV4-1|.|TRBJ1-1|.
CASSLREDTPNTEAFF
TGCGCCAGCAGCCTCCGGGAAGACACTCCGAACACTGAAGCTTTCTTT
>TRBV5-8|.|TRBJ2-3|.
CASSLAAGSTDTQYF
TGTGCCAGCAGCTTGGCGGCGGGAAGCACAGATACGCAGTATTTT
>TRBV27|TRBD1|TRBJ2-5|.
CASSKGTGHQETQYF
TGTGCCAGCAGTAAAGGGACAGGCCACCAAGAGACCCAGTACTTC
>TRBV11-2|TRBD1|TRBJ1-1|.
CASSQGWNTEAFF
TGTGCCAGTTCACAGGGGTGGAACACTGAAGCTTTCTTT
>TRBV4-2|.|TRBJ2-1|.
CASSQDVAHSYNEQFF
TGTGCCAGCAGCCAAGATGTAGCTCATTCCTACAATGAGCAGTTCTTC
>TRBV7-8|TRBD1|TRBJ1-5|.
CASSLGGQGFGQPQHF
TGTGCCAGCAGCTTAGGGGGACAGGGATTTGGTCAGCCCCAGCATTTT
>TRBV2|.|TRBJ1-4|.
CASLARGGFATNEKLFF
TGTGCCAGCCTGGCCAGAGGGGGATTTGCAACTAATGAAAAACTGTTTTTT
>TRBV4-2|TRBD2|TRBJ2-4|.
CASSPGLAGAAENIQYF
TGTGCCAGCAGCCCGGGACTAGCGGGAGCGGCGGAAAACATTCAGTACTTC
>TRBV5-8|.|TRBJ2-5|once
CASSLDRNQETQYF
TGTGCCAGCAGCTTAGACAGGAACCAAGAGACCCAGTACTTC
>TRBV19|TRBD2|TRBJ2-3|.
CASAGGTSGIQRYF
TGTGCCAGTGCCGGAGGGACTAGCGGGATTCAGCGGTATTTT
>TRBV10-1|.|TRBJ2-7|.
CASSGQYPYEQYF
TGCGCCAGCAGTGGACAGTATCCCTACGAGCAGTACTTC
>TRBV5-1|TRBD2|TRBJ2-5|.
CASSSSATSGRETQYF
TGCGCCAGCAGCTCATCCGCGACTAGCGGGAGAGAGACCCAGTACTTC
>TRBV2|.|TRBJ2-7|.
CASSEGQVIYEQYF
TGTGCCAGCAGTGAAGGGCAGGTAATCTACGAGCAGTACTTC
>TRBV28|TRBD2|TRBJ2-3|once
CATSFSGPTSTDTQYF
TGTGCCACCTCTTTTAGCGGGCCTACTAGCACAGATACGCAGTATTTT
>TRBV13|TRBD2|TRBJ2-2|.
CASSHRRGGRRQGGELFF
TGTGCCAGCAGCCATAGAAGGGGCGGGAGGCGTCAGGGCGGGGAGCTGTTTTTT
>TRBV15|TRBD2|TRBJ2-3|.
CATSREVGSGTSTDTQYF
TGTGCCACCAGCAGAGAGGTGGGTAGCGGGACGAGCACAGATACGCAGTATTTT
>TRBV29-1|TRBD1|TRBJ1-2|.
CSVESRTGGLYGYTF
TGCAGCGTTGAGTCGAGGACAGGGGGCCTCTATGGCTACACCTTC
>TRBV14|.|TRBJ2-3|.
CASSRAVSTDTQYF
TGTGCCAGCAGCCGGGCCGTAAGCACAGATACGCAGTATTTT
>TRBV11-3|.|TRBJ2-1|.
CASSPRLDPHNEQFF
TGTGCCAGCAGCCCCAGACTAGATCCCCACAATGAGCAGTTCTTC
>TRBV19|TRBD1|TRBJ1-5|.
CASSIPGQGLRGGFGQPQHF
TGTGCCAGTAGTATCCCGGGACAGGGGTTGCGAGGGGGATTCGGGCAGCCCCAGCATTTT
>TRBV10-3|TRBD1|TRBJ2-5|.
CAISDPGTDMRETQYF
TGTGCCATCAGTGACCCCGGGACAGACATGAGGGAGACCCAGTACTTC
>TRBV9|.|TRBJ2-6|.
CASSVNPSGANVLTF
TGTGCCAGCAGCGTTAATCCCTCTGGGGCCAACGTCCTGACTTTC